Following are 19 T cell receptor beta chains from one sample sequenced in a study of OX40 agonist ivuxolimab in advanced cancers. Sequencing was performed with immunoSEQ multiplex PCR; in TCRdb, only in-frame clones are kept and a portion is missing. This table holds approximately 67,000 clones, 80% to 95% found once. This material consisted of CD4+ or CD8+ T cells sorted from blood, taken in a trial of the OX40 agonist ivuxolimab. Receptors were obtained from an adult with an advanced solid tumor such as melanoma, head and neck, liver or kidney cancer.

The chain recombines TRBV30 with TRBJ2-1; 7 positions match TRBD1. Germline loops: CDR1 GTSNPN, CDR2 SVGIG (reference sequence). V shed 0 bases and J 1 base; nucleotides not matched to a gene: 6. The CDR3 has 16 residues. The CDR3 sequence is CAWSVIGGLSYNEQFF. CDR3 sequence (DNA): TGTGCCTGGAGTGTTATAGGGGGCTTATCCTACAATGAGCAGTTCTTC.

The CDR3 nucleotides are TGTGCCAGCAGCTTAGGGGGGAAGAACACTGAAGCTTTCTTT. This encodes CASSLGGKNTEAFF. The chain recombines TRBV7-8 with TRBJ1-1; a possible D gene is TRBD1 (5 bases). The germline V gene has CDR1 SGHVS and CDR2 FQNEAQ. This CDR3 has 14 amino acids. V was shortened by 1 base and J by 1 base, with 7 bases between the two germline ends.

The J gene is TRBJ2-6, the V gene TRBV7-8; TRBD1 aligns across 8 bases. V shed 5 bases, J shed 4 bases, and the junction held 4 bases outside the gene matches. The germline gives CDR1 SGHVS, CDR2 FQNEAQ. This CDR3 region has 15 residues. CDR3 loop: CASSRTGPGANVLTF. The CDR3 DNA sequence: TGTGCCAGCAGCCGGACAGGGCCCGGGGCCAACGTCCTGACTTTC. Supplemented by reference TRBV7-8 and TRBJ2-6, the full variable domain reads GAGVSQSPRYKVAKRGQDVALRCDPISGHVSLFWYQQALGQGPEFLTYFQNEAQLDKSGLPSDRFFAERPEGSVSTLKIQRTQQEDSAVYLCASSRTGPGANVLTFGAGSRLTVL.

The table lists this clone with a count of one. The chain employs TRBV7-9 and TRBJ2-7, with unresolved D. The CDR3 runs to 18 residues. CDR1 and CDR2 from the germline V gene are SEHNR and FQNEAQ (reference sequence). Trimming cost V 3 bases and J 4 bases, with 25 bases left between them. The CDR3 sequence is CASSLLDHSKEISYEQYF. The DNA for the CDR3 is TGTGCCAGCAGCTTGCTAGACCACAGTAAAGAGATTTCGTACGAGCAGTACTTC.

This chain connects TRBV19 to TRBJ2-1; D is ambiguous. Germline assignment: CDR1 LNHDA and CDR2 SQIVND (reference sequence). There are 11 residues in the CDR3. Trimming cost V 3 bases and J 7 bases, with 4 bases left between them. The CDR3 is CASSIGNEQFF. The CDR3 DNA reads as TGTGCCAGTAGTATCGGGAATGAGCAGTTCTTC.

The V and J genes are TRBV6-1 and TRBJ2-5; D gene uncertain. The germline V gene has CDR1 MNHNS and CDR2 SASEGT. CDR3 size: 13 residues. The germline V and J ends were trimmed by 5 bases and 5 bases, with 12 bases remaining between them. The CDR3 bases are TGTGCCAGCAGTAAGCCACGCCAGGAGACCCAGTACTTC. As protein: CASSKPRQETQYF.

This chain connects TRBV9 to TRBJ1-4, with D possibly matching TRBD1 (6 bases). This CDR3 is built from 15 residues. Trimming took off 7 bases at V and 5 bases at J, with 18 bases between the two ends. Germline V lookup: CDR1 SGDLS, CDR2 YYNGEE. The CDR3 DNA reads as TGTGCCAGCCGATCCGGACAGAGTCACAATGAAAAACTGTTTTTT. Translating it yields CASRSGQSHNEKLFF.

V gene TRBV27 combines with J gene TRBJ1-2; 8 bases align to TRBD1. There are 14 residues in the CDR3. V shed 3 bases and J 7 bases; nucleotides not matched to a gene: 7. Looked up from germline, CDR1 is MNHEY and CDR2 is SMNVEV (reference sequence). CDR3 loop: CASSFGRGLTGYTF. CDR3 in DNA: TGTGCCAGCAGTTTCGGCAGGGGGCTTACTGGCTACACCTTC.

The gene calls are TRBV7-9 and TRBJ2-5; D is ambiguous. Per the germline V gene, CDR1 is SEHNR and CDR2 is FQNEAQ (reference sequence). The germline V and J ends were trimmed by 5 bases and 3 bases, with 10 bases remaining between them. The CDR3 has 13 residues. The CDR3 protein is CASSPEYKETQYF. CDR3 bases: TGTGCCAGCAGCCCTGAATATAAAGAGACCCAGTACTTC.

CDR3 in DNA: TGTGCCAGCAGCAAAGGACAGTCGACCCAGTACTTC. This encodes CASSKGQSTQYF. The genes are TRBV27 and TRBJ2-5; D perhaps matches TRBD1 (6 bases). In germline, CDR1 is MNHEY, CDR2 SMNVEV (reference sequence). Trimming pared 6 bases from V and 7 bases from J, leaving 12 bases between. The CDR3 runs 12 residues.

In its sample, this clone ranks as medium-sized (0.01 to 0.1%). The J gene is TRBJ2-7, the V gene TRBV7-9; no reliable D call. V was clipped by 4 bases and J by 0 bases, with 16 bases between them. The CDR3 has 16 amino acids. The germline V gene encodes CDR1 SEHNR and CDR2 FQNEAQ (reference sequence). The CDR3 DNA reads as TGTGCCAGCAGCTCTACTTTGACTGACACCTCCTACGAGCAGTACTTC. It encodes CASSSTLTDTSYEQYF.

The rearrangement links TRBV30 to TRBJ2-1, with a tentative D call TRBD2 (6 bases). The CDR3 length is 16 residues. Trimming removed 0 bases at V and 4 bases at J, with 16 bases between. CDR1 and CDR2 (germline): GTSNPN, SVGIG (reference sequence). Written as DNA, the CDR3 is TGTGCCTGGAGTGTAAGAGAGCGGGCCCCGTACAATGAGCAGTTCTTC. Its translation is CAWSVRERAPYNEQFF.

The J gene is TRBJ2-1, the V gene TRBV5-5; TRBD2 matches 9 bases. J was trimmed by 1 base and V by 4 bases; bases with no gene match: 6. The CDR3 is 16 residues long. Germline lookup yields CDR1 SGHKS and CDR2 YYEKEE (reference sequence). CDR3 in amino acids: CASSLLLAGSYNEQFF. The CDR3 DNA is TGTGCCAGCAGCCTACTACTAGCGGGTTCCTACAATGAGCAGTTCTTC.

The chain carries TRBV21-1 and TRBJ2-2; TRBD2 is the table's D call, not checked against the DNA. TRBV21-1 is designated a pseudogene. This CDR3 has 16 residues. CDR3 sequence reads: CASSKGRDANTGELFF. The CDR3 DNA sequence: TGTGCCAGCAGCAAAGGGAGGGACGCGAACACCGGGGAGCTGTTTTTT.

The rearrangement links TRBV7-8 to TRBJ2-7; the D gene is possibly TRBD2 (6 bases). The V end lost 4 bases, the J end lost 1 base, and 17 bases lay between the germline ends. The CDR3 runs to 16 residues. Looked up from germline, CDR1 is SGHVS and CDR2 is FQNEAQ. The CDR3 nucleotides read TGTGCCAGCAGCTCCTGGCCGTCCGGGGGATCCTACGAGCAGTACTTC. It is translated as CASSSWPSGGSYEQYF.

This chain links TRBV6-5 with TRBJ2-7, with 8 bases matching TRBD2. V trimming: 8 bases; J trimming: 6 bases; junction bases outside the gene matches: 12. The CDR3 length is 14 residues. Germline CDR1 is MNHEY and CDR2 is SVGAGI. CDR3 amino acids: CASGYSGEEGEQYF. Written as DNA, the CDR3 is TGTGCCAGCGGGTATAGCGGGGAAGAGGGCGAGCAGTACTTC.

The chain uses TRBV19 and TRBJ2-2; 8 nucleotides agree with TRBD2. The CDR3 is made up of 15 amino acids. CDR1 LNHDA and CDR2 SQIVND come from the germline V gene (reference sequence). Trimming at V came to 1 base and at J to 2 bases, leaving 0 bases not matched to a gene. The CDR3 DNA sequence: TGTGCCAGTAGTATAGTAGCGGGAAACACCGGGGAGCTGTTTTTT. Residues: CASSIVAGNTGELFF.

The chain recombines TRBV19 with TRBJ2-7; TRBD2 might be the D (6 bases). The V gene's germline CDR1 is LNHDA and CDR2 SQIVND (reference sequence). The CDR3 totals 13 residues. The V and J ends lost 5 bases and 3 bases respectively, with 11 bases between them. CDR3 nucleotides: TGTGCCAGTAGTGCGGGACTGGGCTACGAGCAGTACTTC. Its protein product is CASSAGLGYEQYF.

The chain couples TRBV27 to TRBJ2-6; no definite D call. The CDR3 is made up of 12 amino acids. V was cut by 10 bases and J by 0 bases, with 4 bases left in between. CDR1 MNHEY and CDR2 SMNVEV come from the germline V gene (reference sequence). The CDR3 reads CATLSGANVLTF. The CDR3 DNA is TGTGCCACCCTCTCTGGGGCCAACGTCCTGACTTTC.